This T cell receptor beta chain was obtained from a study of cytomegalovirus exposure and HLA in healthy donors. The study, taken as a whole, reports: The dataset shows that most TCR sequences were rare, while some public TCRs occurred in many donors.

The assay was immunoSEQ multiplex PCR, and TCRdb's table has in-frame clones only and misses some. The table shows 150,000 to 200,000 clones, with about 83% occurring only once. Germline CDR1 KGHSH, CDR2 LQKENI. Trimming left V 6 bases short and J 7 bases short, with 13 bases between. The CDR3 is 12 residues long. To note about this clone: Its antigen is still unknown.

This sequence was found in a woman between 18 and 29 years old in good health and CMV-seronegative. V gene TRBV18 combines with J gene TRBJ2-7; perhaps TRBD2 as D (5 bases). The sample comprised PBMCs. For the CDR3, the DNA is TGTGCCAGCTCTTCGGAAACGGGGGAGCAGTACTTC. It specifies CASSSETGEQYF.